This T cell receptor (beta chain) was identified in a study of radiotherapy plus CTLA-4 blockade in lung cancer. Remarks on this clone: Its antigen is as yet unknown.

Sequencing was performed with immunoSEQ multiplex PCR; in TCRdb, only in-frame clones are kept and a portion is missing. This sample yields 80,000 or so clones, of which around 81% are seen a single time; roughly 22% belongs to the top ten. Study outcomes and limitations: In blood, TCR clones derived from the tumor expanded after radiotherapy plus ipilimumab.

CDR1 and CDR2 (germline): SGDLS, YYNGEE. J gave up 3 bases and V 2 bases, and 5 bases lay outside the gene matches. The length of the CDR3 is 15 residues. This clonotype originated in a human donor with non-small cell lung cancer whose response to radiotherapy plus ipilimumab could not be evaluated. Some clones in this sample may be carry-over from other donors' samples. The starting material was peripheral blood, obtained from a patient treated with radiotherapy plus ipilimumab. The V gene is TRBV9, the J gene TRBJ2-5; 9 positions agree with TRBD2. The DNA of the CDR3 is TGTGCCAGCAGCGTGGCGGGGGGGCTTGAAGAGACCCAGTACTTC. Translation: CASSVAGGLEETQYF.